Each of the 19 T cell receptor beta chains below was sequenced from the same sample in a study of cytomegalovirus exposure and HLA in healthy donors. With 60 Vbeta and 13 Jbeta primers, the PCR was carried out. Libraries were prepared by immunoSEQ multiplex PCR; TCRdb keeps only in-frame clonotypes and omits some of them. The profile covers 130,000 or so clones, with 8.5% to 9% appearing a single time and around 5.8% taken by the ten largest. Material for sequencing was PBMCs. These receptors came from a woman aged 40 to 55 in good health and CMV-seropositive.

The chain joins TRBV30 to TRBJ1-5; D unresolved. The germline gives CDR1 GTSNPN, CDR2 SVGIG (reference sequence). The V gene lost 5 bases and the J gene lost 0 bases, with 14 bases spanning the gap. This CDR3 contains 15 residues. The CDR3 here is CAWAGTGYSNQPQHF. CDR3 in DNA: TGTGCCTGGGCAGGAACGGGGTATAGCAATCAGCCCCAGCATTTT.

Concerning this clone itself: Other nucleotide sequences in the sample specify the same CDR3. V is TRBV10-3 and J is TRBJ1-1, with 8 bases aligning to TRBD1. The CDR3 is made up of 14 amino acids. Germline V gene sequence: CDR1 ENHRY, CDR2 SYGVKD. V shed 3 bases and J 1 base; nucleotides not matched to a gene: 1. The CDR3 loop is CAISEGQGNTEAFF. Written as DNA, the CDR3 is TGTGCCATCAGTGAAGGACAGGGGAACACTGAAGCTTTCTTT.

This clone was seen only a few times. The same CDR3 is also encoded by other DNA sequences in this sample. This sequence joins TRBV6-5 and TRBJ1-2, with 7 bases aligning to TRBD1. Trimming took 2 bases from V and 6 from J; bases not matched to a gene: 6. Germline values: CDR1 MNHEY, CDR2 SVGAGI. The CDR3 spans 14 residues. This chain's CDR3 is CASSYRQGGHGYTF. The CDR3 DNA reads TGTGCCAGCAGTTACCGGCAGGGGGGTCATGGCTACACCTTC.

This clone has just a few counts. The chain employs TRBV9 and TRBJ2-5, with D possibly matching TRBD1 (5 bases). The CDR3 is made up of 16 amino acids. Trimming shortened V by 1 base and J by 1 base, and 14 bases separated the two germline ends. From germline, CDR1 is SGDLS and CDR2 YYNGEE. The CDR3 DNA reads as TGTGCCAGCAGCGTATACAGTAGTGACAGCCAAGAGACCCAGTACTTC. Protein sequence: CASSVYSSDSQETQYF.

This chain connects TRBV21-1 to TRBJ1-2; the table's D gene call, TRBD1, was not cross checked with the DNA. TRBV21-1 is a pseudogene. The CDR3 contains 19 residues. The CDR3 loop reads CASSKMRAGQEITNYGYTF. CDR3 nucleotide sequence: TGTGCCAGCAGCAAAATGAGGGCGGGACAGGAGATCACTAACTATGGCTACACCTTC.

The V and J genes are TRBV30 and TRBJ1-6; tentative D call: TRBD1 (6 bases). From germline, CDR1 is GTSNPN and CDR2 SVGIG (reference sequence). This CDR3 spans 13 amino acids. The V end was cut by 8 bases, the J end by 8 bases, with 16 bases between. CDR3 nucleotide sequence: TGTGCCGGCACAGGGTACCGGGATTCACCCCTCCACTTT. Protein sequence: CAGTGYRDSPLHF.

The sample holds a few counts of this clone. The J gene is TRBJ1-5, the V gene TRBV9; D is ambiguous. Trimming left V 1 base short and J 0 bases short, with 8 bases between. The germline V gene encodes CDR1 SGDLS and CDR2 YYNGEE. The CDR3 totals 15 residues. The CDR3 loop is CASSVRGDSNQPQHF. The CDR3 coding sequence is TGTGCCAGCAGCGTACGCGGGGATAGCAATCAGCCCCAGCATTTT.

The gene calls are TRBV6-1 and TRBJ2-2, with 7 bases aligning to TRBD1. Germline assignment: CDR1 MNHNS and CDR2 SASEGT. The CDR3 has 15 amino acids. V was clipped by 8 bases and J by 3 bases; unmatched bases: 9. CDR3 loop: CASSGQEGDTGELFF. The CDR3 DNA sequence: TGTGCCAGCTCCGGACAGGAAGGTGACACCGGGGAGCTGTTTTTT.

This clone was observed a handful of times. V gene TRBV7-2 combines with J gene TRBJ1-6, with D possibly TRBD1 on 5 matching bases. The V and J ends lost 6 bases and 11 bases respectively, with 17 bases between them. This CDR3 is built from 14 residues. Germline V CDR1 and CDR2: SGHTA, FQGNSA. Here the CDR3 reads CASSRQPLSPPLHF. The DNA of the CDR3 is TGTGCCAGCAGTAGACAGCCACTCTCCCCACCCCTCCACTTT.

The V gene is TRBV18, the J gene TRBJ2-5; 7 bases line up with TRBD1. This CDR3 is 16 amino acids long. The germline gives CDR1 KGHSH, CDR2 LQKENI. Trimming cost V 4 bases and J 3 bases; bases outside gene matches: 11. The DNA for the CDR3 is TGTGCCAGCTCACTTCGACAGGGAATAGAGAAAGAGACCCAGTACTTC. Residues: CASSLRQGIEKETQYF. The variable domain in full, completed from reference TRBV18 and TRBJ2-5, reads NAGVMQNPRHLVRRRGQEARLRCSPMKGHSHVYWYRQLPEEGLKFMVYLQKENIIDESGMPKERFSAEFPKEGPSILRIQQVVRGDSAAYFCASSLRQGIEKETQYFGPGTRLLVL.

CDR3 amino acids: CASRASGVVNSPLHF. The CDR3 DNA reads TGTGCCAGCAGAGCTTCGGGGGTCGTTAATTCACCCCTCCACTTT. The chain combines TRBV28 with TRBJ1-6, with D tentatively TRBD1 (5 bases). CDR3 length: 15 residues. Trimming removed 6 bases from V and 6 bases from J, with 15 bases in between. Germline assignment: CDR1 MDHEN and CDR2 SYDVKM.

This clone has just a few counts. The CDR3 nucleotides are TGTGCCAGCAGCTTGCTAGCGGGGGATAAGAATGAGCAGTTCTTC. Protein sequence: CASSLLAGDKNEQFF. The chain has TRBV5-4 and TRBJ2-1; 10 bases map to TRBD2. The CDR3 runs to 15 residues. Per germline, CDR1 SGHNT and CDR2 YYREEE (reference sequence). The V and J ends lost 1 base and 7 bases, in that order; junction bases with no gene match: 5.

The chain links TRBV5-1 to TRBJ2-3; a weak D match, TRBD2 (6 bases). From germline, CDR1 is SGHRS and CDR2 YFSETQ. The CDR3 is 14 residues long. Trimming removed 0 bases from V and 4 bases from J, with 9 bases in between. The CDR3 region has the DNA TGCGCCAGCAGCTTGGAGCGGGTCCCAGATACGCAGTATTTT. Translated, it gives CASSLERVPDTQYF.

The chain carries TRBV5-1 and TRBJ2-3, with TRBD1 identical over 9 bases. The CDR3 consists of 14 residues. Germline V gene data show CDR1 as SGHRS and CDR2 as YFSETQ. The trim removed 0 bases at V and 8 bases at J, leaving 4 bases unmatched. This chain's CDR3 is CASSLGGQGSTQYF. The CDR3 DNA reads as TGCGCCAGCAGCTTGGGGGGACAGGGATCTACGCAGTATTTT.

This chain uses TRBV7-9 with TRBJ2-4, with 9 bases fitting TRBD1. The CDR3 loop spans 15 amino acids. CDR1 is SEHNR and CDR2 is FQNEAQ in the germline V gene (reference sequence). J was trimmed by 8 bases and V by 5 bases; bases with no gene match: 10. The CDR3 nucleotides are TGTGCCAGCAGCCCTTGGACAGGGGAACAGGACATTCAGTACTTC. Its protein product is CASSPWTGEQDIQYF.

The CDR3 protein is CASSFYSSGANVLTF. CDR3 sequence (DNA): TGTGCCAGCAGTTTTTACAGCTCTGGGGCCAACGTCCTGACTTTC. The V gene is TRBV27, the J gene TRBJ2-6; D ambiguous. The germline gives CDR1 MNHEY, CDR2 SMNVEV (reference sequence). V was pared by 3 bases and J by 0 bases, with 6 bases between. The CDR3 totals 15 residues.

V and J are TRBV6-1 and TRBJ2-5; D is perhaps TRBD2 (5 bases). CDR1 MNHNS and CDR2 SASEGT come from the germline V gene. The CDR3 runs to 12 residues. Trimming took 10 bases from V and 2 from J, leaving 11 bases between them. This chain's CDR3 is CATLREQETQYF. The CDR3, as DNA: TGTGCCACCTTGAGGGAGCAAGAGACCCAGTACTTC.

The chain uses TRBV25-1 and TRBJ1-5; TRBD1 matches at 7 bases. This CDR3 contains 15 residues. V lost 1 base to trimming and J lost 2 bases; unmatched junction nucleotides: 2. Per the germline V gene, CDR1 is MGHDK and CDR2 is SYGVNS. CDR3 coding DNA: TGTGCCAGCAGTGAATCTACAGGGGGCAATCAGCCCCAGCATTTT. It is translated as CASSESTGGNQPQHF.

The V and J genes are TRBV27 and TRBJ2-3, with D possibly TRBD2 on 5 matching bases. From germline, CDR1 is MNHEY and CDR2 SMNVEV (reference sequence). Trimming removed 6 bases at V and 6 bases at J, with 19 bases between. The CDR3 totals 15 residues. The CDR3 sequence is CASRELEARVDTQYF. The CDR3 coding sequence is TGTGCCAGCAGAGAACTGGAGGCTCGAGTGGATACGCAGTATTTT.